These 14 T cell receptor beta chains share one sample of origin, sequenced in a study of blood T cell repertoires in COVID-19. Method: immunoSEQ multiplex PCR; TCRdb's copy keeps in-frame clones and lacks some. The sample lists approximately 200,000 clones, over 65% occurring once. Sequencing used peripheral blood. All receptors derive from a person aged 70 to 85 with COVID-19, enrolled during active disease.

The chain employs TRBV18 and TRBJ2-5; 8 positions match TRBD1. The germline V gene has CDR1 KGHSH and CDR2 LQKENI. The CDR3 loop spans 16 amino acids. J lost 5 bases, V lost 2 bases, and 10 bases had no gene match. CDR3 DNA sequence: TGTGCCAGCTCACCATTGACAGGGGATGTAGGGGAGACCCAGTACTTC. Amino acids: CASSPLTGDVGETQYF.

Points on this clone: Here the CDR3 omits its conserved ending phenylalanine or tryptophan, so a read error is the likely source. The limits of the CDR3 on the DNA are not certain, so only TCRdb's listed CDR3 is given. The chain carries TRBV20-1 and TRBJ1-2. The CDR3 region is 11 residues in length, termini included. Germline-derived CDR1 and CDR2 are DFQATT and SNEGSKA (reference sequence). CDR3 region: CSARTGLRGTN.

The V call is TRBV20-1, the J call TRBJ2-7, with D possibly matching TRBD1 (6 bases). The CDR3 sequence is 13 residues long. The V end was cut by 7 bases, the J end by 1 base, with 14 bases between. CDR1 DFQATT and CDR2 SNEGSKA come from the germline V gene (reference sequence). The DNA of the CDR3 is TGCAGTGGTAGTGGACAGTTATCCTACGAGCAGTACTTC. It is translated as CSGSGQLSYEQYF.

This clone was observed a single time. CDR3 loop: CASSSNGGNFYEQYF. The CDR3 DNA sequence: TGTGCCAGCAGCTCAAACGGGGGGAACTTCTACGAGCAGTACTTC. The chain carries TRBV7-2 and TRBJ2-7; 7 positions agree with TRBD2. Trimming cost V 4 bases and J 3 bases; bases outside gene matches: 9. The CDR3 has 15 residues. Per the germline V gene, CDR1 is SGHTA and CDR2 is FQGNSA.

This clone has more than one count but fewer than ten. The chain joins TRBV2 to TRBJ2-2; 9 bases align to TRBD2. The CDR3 runs to 17 residues. From germline, CDR1 is SNHLY and CDR2 FYNNEI. Trimming took 3 bases from V and 2 from J; bases not matched to a gene: 7. The CDR3: CASSDGGLAGNTGELFF. The CDR3 region has the DNA TGTGCCAGCAGTGACGGCGGTCTAGCGGGAAACACCGGGGAGCTGTTTTTT.

For the CDR3, the DNA is TGTGCCAGCCAGGGACAGTCGCAGTTCTTC. It is translated as CASQGQSQFF. J is TRBJ2-1 and V is TRBV28, with 7 bases fitting TRBD1. The V gene's germline CDR1 is MDHEN and CDR2 SYDVKM. The length of the CDR3 is 10 residues. V gave up 8 bases and J gave up 12 bases; unmatched junction bases: 4.

This clone was observed a few times. The V call is TRBV4-3, the J call TRBJ1-1; 8 nucleotides agree with TRBD1. CDR3 length equals 17 residues. V shed 4 bases and J 2 bases; nucleotides not matched to a gene: 12. Germline-derived CDR1 and CDR2 are LGHNA and YSLEER. The CDR3 sequence is CASSPGQGYSSNTEAFF. CDR3 bases: TGCGCCAGCAGCCCCGGACAGGGATATTCGTCTAACACTGAAGCTTTCTTT.

The J gene is TRBJ1-2, the V gene TRBV5-6, with D maybe TRBD1 (6 bases). Germline V gene sequence: CDR1 SGHDT, CDR2 YYEEEE. Deletions cut 4 bases from V and 1 base from J, with 23 bases between. The CDR3 covers 18 residues. CDR3 residues: CASSIPITMDRRNYGYTF. The CDR3 region has the DNA TGTGCCAGCAGCATCCCCATTACAATGGACAGACGTAACTATGGCTACACCTTC.

The chain combines TRBV27 with TRBJ2-7, with TRBD1 as a possible D gene (5 bases). The germline CDR1 and CDR2 sequences are MNHEY and SMNVEV (reference sequence). V was clipped by 3 bases and J by 2 bases, with 11 bases between them. CDR3 size: 14 residues. As DNA, the CDR3 is TGTGCCAGCAGTTTGGGGCGAGTACCCTACGAGCAGTACTTC. As protein: CASSLGRVPYEQYF.

The chain is built from TRBV19 and TRBJ1-4, with 8 positions matching TRBD1. The germline V gene encodes CDR1 LNHDA and CDR2 SQIVND (reference sequence). This CDR3 has 12 residues. After removal of 5 bases from V and 11 bases from J, the junction contained 4 bases not matched to a gene. The CDR3 region has the DNA TGTGCCAGTAGTGTACAGGGGGGTAAACTGTTTTTT. As protein: CASSVQGGKLFF.

The gene calls are TRBV11-3 and TRBJ2-7; D unresolved. The V gene's germline CDR1 is SGHNT and CDR2 YENEEA. Trimming removed 0 bases from V and 4 bases from J, with 7 bases in between. There are 13 residues in the CDR3. CDR3 residues: CASSLDLSYEQYF. As DNA, the CDR3 is TGTGCCAGCAGCTTAGATCTGAGTTACGAGCAGTACTTC.

This clone has only one observation. This rearrangement joins TRBV6-6 to TRBJ1-4, with 8 bases that match TRBD1. J lost 7 bases, V lost 4 bases, and 8 bases had no gene match. The CDR3 is 15 residues long. Germline V gene sequence: CDR1 MNHNY, CDR2 SVGAGI (reference sequence). The CDR3 bases are TGTGCCAGCAGTTTCCTCAGGGGGCTGGGTGAAAAACTGTTTTTT. Its translation is CASSFLRGLGEKLFF.

V gene TRBV24-1 combines with J gene TRBJ2-3; 7 bases are a match to TRBD2. Germline CDR1 reads KGHDR; CDR2 reads SFDVKD. The CDR3 covers 15 residues. Unmatched junction bases numbered 8, after V lost 3 bases and J lost 6 bases. As DNA, the CDR3 is TGTGCCACCAGTGATCCGGGACTAACAGCGGATACGCAGTATTTT. Residues: CATSDPGLTADTQYF.

The gene calls are TRBV15 and TRBJ2-7, with 10 bases that match TRBD2. The germline gives CDR1 LNHNV, CDR2 YYDKDF (reference sequence). V trimming: 3 bases; J trimming: 0 bases; junction bases outside the gene matches: 2. The length of the CDR3 is 15 residues. CDR3 protein: CATSSVAGGSYEQYF. CDR3 DNA sequence: TGTGCCACCAGCAGTGTAGCGGGAGGCTCCTACGAGCAGTACTTC. The variable domain in full, with the rest retrieved from reference TRBV15 and TRBJ2-7, is DAMVIQNPRYQVTQFGKPVTLSCSQTLNHNVMYWYQQKSSQAPKLLFHYYDKDFNNEADTPDNFQSRRPNTSFCFLDIRSPGLGDTAMYLCATSSVAGGSYEQYFGPGTRLTVT.